These T cell receptor beta chains were read from a single sample in a study of blood T cell repertoires in COVID-19. Using immunoSEQ multiplex PCR, the repertoire was profiled, and TCRdb retains in-frame clones only, with some absent. Found here are 300,000 to 350,000 clones, about 93% of them singletons; the top ten hold 6.5% to 8%. Source material: peripheral blood. The receptors were sampled from a woman in her 30s with COVID-19, enrolled during active disease. CDR3s include the opening cysteine and the closing phenylalanine or tryptophan. Each record gives: J gene, V gene, CDR3 protein.

j_gene: TRBJ2-7
v_gene: TRBV19
CDR3aa: CASSLPGQGSHEQYF

j_gene: TRBJ2-1
v_gene: TRBV30
CDR3aa: CAWNRDRFHNEQFF

j_gene: TRBJ2-2
v_gene: TRBV10-1
CDR3aa: CASSDLLGGANTGELFF

j_gene: TRBJ1-1
v_gene: TRBV7-9
CDR3aa: CASSQGFTEAFF

j_gene: TRBJ1-3
v_gene: TRBV6-6
CDR3aa: CASSYTGPSGNTIYF

j_gene: TRBJ2-7
v_gene: TRBV19
CDR3aa: CASSPRTSREQYF

j_gene: TRBJ2-3
v_gene: TRBV27
CDR3aa: CASAGGPTDTQYF

j_gene: TRBJ2-1
v_gene: TRBV9
CDR3aa: CASSLTSGRDEQFF

j_gene: TRBJ1-5
v_gene: TRBV12-3/TRBV12-4
CDR3aa: CASSNREGQPQHF

j_gene: TRBJ2-2
v_gene: TRBV27
CDR3aa: CASSSIGQGKGTGELFF

j_gene: TRBJ1-2
v_gene: TRBV2
CDR3aa: CASSQDRGEGYTF

j_gene: TRBJ2-1
v_gene: TRBV6-4
CDR3aa: CASSASGTHNEQFF

j_gene: TRBJ2-7
v_gene: TRBV4-2
CDR3aa: CASTPGDRTYEQYF

j_gene: TRBJ1-1
v_gene: TRBV30
CDR3aa: CAWSVGGIGTEAFF

j_gene: TRBJ2-5
v_gene: TRBV12-3/TRBV12-4
CDR3aa: CASTRRGQETQYF

j_gene: TRBJ2-5
v_gene: TRBV11-3
CDR3aa: CASSSLTGETQYF

j_gene: TRBJ2-1
v_gene: TRBV28
CDR3aa: CASSTRTSGRGSEQFF

j_gene: TRBJ1-1
v_gene: TRBV27
CDR3aa: CASSLPSFGGGVVEAFF

j_gene: TRBJ1-1
v_gene: TRBV5-4
CDR3aa: CASSPARGESRNTEAFF

j_gene: TRBJ2-7
v_gene: TRBV19
CDR3aa: CASSKGLAVHEQYF

j_gene: TRBJ2-7
v_gene: TRBV29-1
CDR3aa: CSVNGRDSSYEQYF

j_gene: TRBJ2-2
v_gene: TRBV10-3
CDR3aa: CAISESAAGHDTGELFF

j_gene: TRBJ2-5
v_gene: TRBV4-1
CDR3aa: CASSRMTGETQYF

j_gene: TRBJ1-1
v_gene: TRBV29-1
CDR3aa: CSVEGGTGDGTEAFF

j_gene: TRBJ2-2
v_gene: TRBV4-2
CDR3aa: CASSQRLAGENTGELFF

j_gene: TRBJ1-4
v_gene: TRBV7-2
CDR3aa: CASSLGGLGTDNEKLFF

j_gene: TRBJ1-2
v_gene: TRBV19
CDR3aa: CASSMMGTDYGYTF

j_gene: TRBJ2-7
v_gene: TRBV5-1
CDR3aa: CASSIGSTTNEQYF

j_gene: TRBJ1-1
v_gene: TRBV2
CDR3aa: CASGGQGAAEAFF

j_gene: TRBJ2-7
v_gene: TRBV18
CDR3aa: CASSPTGTGYEQYF

j_gene: TRBJ2-4
v_gene: TRBV28
CDR3aa: CASSTYWAKNIQYF

j_gene: TRBJ1-2
v_gene: TRBV5-6
CDR3aa: CASSSGHLYGYTF

j_gene: TRBJ2-7
v_gene: TRBV10-2
CDR3aa: CASSDGLSGWSYEQYF

j_gene: TRBJ2-7
v_gene: TRBV18
CDR3aa: CASSPLGQGYEQYF

j_gene: TRBJ2-7
v_gene: TRBV6-5
CDR3aa: CASSYQGTGTHEQYF

j_gene: TRBJ1-1
v_gene: TRBV29-1
CDR3aa: CSVYRGNTEAFF

j_gene: TRBJ2-1
v_gene: TRBV10-1
CDR3aa: CASSSFQGASYNEQFF

j_gene: TRBJ1-2
v_gene: TRBV10-3
CDR3aa: CAISESPSGGGYTF

j_gene: TRBJ1-5
v_gene: TRBV27
CDR3aa: CASSPGQGWDQPQHF

j_gene: TRBJ1-2
v_gene: TRBV9
CDR3aa: CASSREGQANYGYTF

j_gene: TRBJ1-2
v_gene: TRBV30
CDR3aa: CAWSVGAGHGYTF

j_gene: TRBJ1-2
v_gene: TRBV6-5
CDR3aa: CASSYSRQGRAYGYTF

j_gene: TRBJ1-1
v_gene: TRBV11-2
CDR3aa: CASSLAEGSGTEAFF

j_gene: TRBJ2-1
v_gene: TRBV7-8
CDR3aa: CASSLRRDLNEQFF